This is a list of T cell receptor beta chains from one sample in a study of brain T cells in children with intractable seizures. Sequencing was performed with immunoSEQ multiplex PCR; in TCRdb, only in-frame clones are kept and a portion is missing. This sample carries about 340,000 clones, 93% of them seen once, and the ten largest clones take around 5%. The source material was peripheral blood, sampled more than 4 months after surgery. All receptors come from a boy under two years old with tuberous sclerosis and intractable seizures. CDR3s include the opening cysteine and the closing phenylalanine or tryptophan. D genes are given only for firm matches. Not every row has a clone size; where given, it reads once, few, many or a size class.

D	V	size	J	CDR3	DNA
TRBD2	TRBV5-1	.	TRBJ2-1	CASSSSTGLALNEQFF	TGCGCCAGCAGCTCCTCGACCGGACTAGCTTTGAATGAGCAGTTCTTC
TRBD2	TRBV7-3	.	TRBJ2-3	CASSGGLDTDTQYF	TGTGCCAGCAGCGGGGGACTAGATACAGATACGCAGTATTTT
.	TRBV27	.	TRBJ1-1	CASSLPNTEAFF	TGTGCCAGCAGTCTCCCGAACACTGAAGCTTTCTTT
.	TRBV27	.	TRBJ1-2	CASSPSGSYYGYTF	TGTGCCAGCAGTCCCTCGGGGAGCTACTATGGCTACACCTTC
.	TRBV13	.	TRBJ2-7	CASSPNRDEQYF	TGTGCCAGCAGCCCGAACAGGGACGAGCAGTACTTC
TRBD1	TRBV3-1/TRBV3-2	once	TRBJ2-5	CASSPEDRGWETQYF	TGTGCCAGCAGCCCAGAGGACAGGGGGTGGGAGACCCAGTACTTC
.	TRBV3-1/TRBV3-2	.	TRBJ1-1	CASSQSGGAEAFF	TGTGCCAGCAGCCAATCGGGGGGGGCTGAAGCTTTCTTT
.	TRBV7-9	.	TRBJ2-1	CASSSGSSYNEQFF	TGTGCCAGCAGCTCGGGGAGCTCCTACAATGAGCAGTTCTTC
.	TRBV6-5	once	TRBJ1-1	CATLSFILGVTEAFF	TGTGCCACTCTCTCCTTTATTTTAGGGGTCACTGAAGCTTTCTTT
.	TRBV27	.	TRBJ1-5	CASSLLGVGQPQHF	TGTGCCAGCAGTTTGCTCGGGGTGGGACAGCCCCAGCATTTT
.	TRBV29-1	.	TRBJ1-2	CSALGGPYGYTF	TGCAGCGCCCTGGGGGGACCCTATGGCTACACCTTC
TRBD1	TRBV28	.	TRBJ1-2	CARLSGQGLGGYTF	TGTGCCAGACTATCAGGACAGGGGTTGGGTGGCTACACCTTC
TRBD2	TRBV6-5	.	TRBJ2-1	CASSYSSGGRYNEQFF	TGTGCCAGCAGTTACAGTAGCGGGGGACGCTACAATGAGCAGTTCTTC
.	TRBV10-3	.	TRBJ1-2	CAISGRPYGYTF	TGTGCCATCAGTGGGCGACCTTATGGCTACACCTTC
.	TRBV10-3	.	TRBJ2-3	CAISEDPFIPQYF	TGTGCCATCAGTGAGGATCCGTTTATACCGCAGTATTTT
.	TRBV5-8	.	TRBJ2-5	CASSLLGTQETQYF	TGTGCCAGCAGCTTGTTGGGGACCCAAGAGACCCAGTACTTC
.	TRBV9	.	TRBJ2-3	CASSPGTGTDTQYF	TGTGCCAGCAGCCCCGGGACTGGCACAGATACGCAGTATTTT
.	TRBV7-2	.	TRBJ2-5	CASSYSRAREPQETQYF	TGTGCCAGCAGCTACAGCAGGGCGCGAGAGCCCCAAGAGACCCAGTACTTC
.	TRBV11-2	.	TRBJ1-2	CASRSSYGATNYGYTF	TGTGCCAGCAGATCATCCTACGGAGCTACTAACTATGGCTACACCTTC
.	TRBV10-3	.	TRBJ2-1	CAISESSNSYNEQFF	TGTGCCATCAGTGAGTCGAGTAATTCCTACAATGAGCAGTTCTTC
.	TRBV6-5	.	TRBJ2-3	CASSKLGAPTDTQYF	TGTGCCAGCAGTAAACTCGGGGCTCCAACAGATACGCAGTATTTT
.	TRBV2	few	TRBJ2-3	CASRSSGGTDTQYF	TGTGCCAGCAGGTCCTCGGGGGGCACAGATACGCAGTATTTT
TRBD1	TRBV4-1	.	TRBJ1-1	CASSLKGTGGNEAFF	TGCGCCAGCAGCCTAAAGGGGACAGGAGGGAATGAAGCTTTCTTT
.	TRBV19	.	TRBJ2-4	CASSIVREDIQYF	TGTGCCAGTAGTATCGTCAGGGAGGACATTCAGTACTTC
.	TRBV20-1	.	TRBJ2-5	CSARSSETQYF	TGCAGTGCTCGGTCCTCAGAGACCCAGTACTTC
.	TRBV19	.	TRBJ2-1	CASSEDPGLSYNEQFF	TGTGCCAGTAGTGAAGATCCGGGACTGTCCTACAATGAGCAGTTCTTC
.	TRBV6-5	.	TRBJ1-4	CASSYSGFNEKLFF	TGTGCCAGCAGTTACTCAGGGTTTAATGAAAAACTGTTTTTT
TRBD2	TRBV15	.	TRBJ2-1	CATSRDPGLAENEQFF	TGTGCCACCAGCAGAGATCCAGGACTAGCGGAGAATGAGCAGTTCTTC
.	TRBV10-1	.	TRBJ1-3	CASSESGGNTIYF	TGCGCCAGCAGTGAGTCCGGAGGAAACACCATATATTTT
.	TRBV6-5	.	TRBJ2-3	CASSYREGADTQYF	TGTGCCAGCAGTTACAGGGAAGGGGCAGATACGCAGTATTTT
.	TRBV13	.	TRBJ2-3	CASSLVPTATTDTQYF	TGTGCCAGCAGCTTAGTTCCTACGGCTACCACAGATACGCAGTATTTT
.	TRBV11-3	once	TRBJ1-4	CASSLGGGNEKLFF	TGTGCCAGCAGCTTGGGAGGGGGTAATGAAAAACTGTTTTTT
.	TRBV30	.	TRBJ1-2	CAWTYNLGYTF	TGTGCCTGGACCTATAACTTGGGCTACACCTTC
.	TRBV2	.	TRBJ1-4	CASSEATRVEDGLFF	TGTGCCAGCAGTGAAGCAACTAGGGTTGAGGATGGGCTGTTTTTT
.	TRBV21-1	.	TRBJ2-7	CASSKESCQEQYF	TGTGCCAGCAGCAAAGAGTCCTGCCAAGAGCAGTACTTC
.	TRBV12-3/TRBV12-4	.	TRBJ1-4	CASSSGPGKLFF	TGTGCCAGCAGTTCGGGCCCTGGAAAACTGTTTTTT
.	TRBV30	.	TRBJ1-1	CAWNLYGQSEAFF	TGTGCCTGGAACCTGTACGGACAAAGTGAAGCTTTCTTT
.	TRBV28	.	TRBJ1-6	CASSFRGRDGSPLHF	TGTGCCAGCAGTTTTCGGGGCAGGGACGGTTCACCCCTCCACTTT
.	TRBV9	.	TRBJ2-3	CASSVGGDTQYF	TGTGCCAGCAGCGTAGGGGGCGATACGCAGTATTTT
.	TRBV9	.	TRBJ1-5	CASSGSGTPVEPQHF	TGTGCCAGCAGCGGATCCGGGACCCCCGTGGAGCCCCAGCATTTT
TRBD1	TRBV24-1	once	TRBJ1-1	CATSKTGGSRAFF	TGTGCCACCAGCAAGACAGGGGGTTCCCGGGCTTTCTTT
.	TRBV29-1	.	TRBJ2-3	CSVEGFGLDTQYF	TGCAGCGTTGAAGGGTTTGGCTTGGATACGCAGTATTTT
.	TRBV7-9	.	TRBJ2-1	CASSYQTLSYNEQFF	TGTGCCAGCAGCTACCAAACCCTCTCCTACAATGAGCAGTTCTTC
.	TRBV20-1	once	TRBJ2-7	CSARKDYEQYF	TGCAGTGCTAGAAAAGACTACGAGCAGTACTTC
TRBD1	TRBV3-1/TRBV3-2	.	TRBJ2-1	CASSPLTGGPYNEQFF	TGTGCCAGCAGCCCCCTGACAGGGGGACCTTACAATGAGCAGTTCTTC
.	TRBV29-1	.	TRBJ1-1	CSVERGEAFF	TGCAGCGTTGAAAGGGGTGAAGCTTTCTTT
.	TRBV5-6	.	TRBJ2-3	CASSLADTQYF	TGTGCCAGCAGCTTGGCCGATACGCAGTATTTT
.	TRBV12-3/TRBV12-4	.	TRBJ1-2	CASDKSDDGYTF	TGTGCCAGCGACAAGAGTGACGACGGCTACACCTTC
.	TRBV30	.	TRBJ2-5	CAWSVGFAEETQYF	TGTGCCTGGAGTGTAGGTTTTGCCGAAGAGACCCAGTACTTC
.	TRBV3-1/TRBV3-2	.	TRBJ1-6	CASSRLSGARSPLHF	TGTGCCAGCAGCCGCCTTTCTGGGGCAAGGTCACCCCTCCACTTT
.	TRBV6-6	.	TRBJ1-2	CASRPSSMGDGYTF	TGTGCCAGCAGGCCCAGTTCTATGGGGGATGGCTACACCTTC
TRBD1	TRBV11-1	.	TRBJ2-7	CASSFNRGYEQYF	TGTGCCAGCAGCTTCAACAGGGGCTACGAGCAGTACTTC
.	TRBV27	few	TRBJ1-6	CASSFAGNLNNSPLHF	TGTGCCAGCAGTTTCGCAGGGAATTTAAATAATTCACCCCTCCACTTT
.	TRBV7-9	few	TRBJ1-3	CASSFGTSGNTIYF	TGTGCCAGCAGCTTCGGAACCTCTGGAAACACCATATATTTT
.	TRBV28	.	TRBJ1-1	CASRVNTEAFF	TGTGCCAGCAGGGTGAACACTGAAGCTTTCTTT
TRBD1	TRBV7-9	.	TRBJ1-1	CASSSGGQGAASEAFF	TGTGCCAGCAGCAGTGGGGGACAGGGGGCGGCGTCTGAAGCTTTCTTT
TRBD2	TRBV10-1	.	TRBJ2-1	CASSPLAGPYNEQFF	TGCGCCAGCAGTCCCCTAGCGGGCCCCTACAATGAGCAGTTCTTC